This is a list of T cell receptor beta chains from one sample in a study of shared T cell receptors in the human thymus. Some clones are missing from TCRdb's copy, which holds only in-frame ones; the method was immunoSEQ multiplex PCR. The sample holds hundreds of thousands of clones; 88% are singletons and the top ten take approximately 0.01%. The sample also formed part of further work on human thymus T cells.

The sequenced material came from thymocytes. These TCRs come from a boy younger than two with a congenital heart defect. The CDR3 runs from the conserved cysteine through the conserved F or W. Fields, in order: V gene, D gene, J gene, clone size, CDR3 DNA, CDR3 protein. A D gene is named only where the DNA matches it firmly. Clone size is given for some rows only: seen once, a few or many times, or a class if the clone is expanded.

TRBV9,TRBD2,TRBJ2-7,NA,TGTGCCAGCAGCGTAGGACTAGCGGCCCCCAAGCAGTACTTC,CASSVGLAAPKQYF
TRBV7-9,TRBD2,TRBJ2-3,NA,TGTGCCAGCAGCTTCAATCCGGGACTAGCGGGAGGGACAGATACGCAGTATTTT,CASSFNPGLAGGTDTQYF
TRBV6-1,NA,TRBJ1-3,few,TGTGCCAGCAGTGAAGACGCCTCCGATTGGCAGACAGACACCATATATTTT,CASSEDASDWQTDTIYF
TRBV30,TRBD2,TRBJ2-2,NA,TGTGCCTGGAGTGTCTTCGGGAGGGGGAGCACCGGGGAGCTGTTTTTT,CAWSVFGRGSTGELFF
TRBV2,TRBD2,TRBJ2-1,once,TGTGCCAGCAGACACCTTTTGCGGGAGTACAATGAGCAGTTCTTC,CASRHLLREYNEQFF
TRBV4-2,TRBD2,TRBJ2-3,NA,TGTGCCAGCAGCCCGCGTTCTAGCGGGCGGAAAGATACGCAGTATTTT,CASSPRSSGRKDTQYF
TRBV16,TRBD1,TRBJ1-4,few,TGTGCCAGCAGCCAGCCGGGACAGGGCGGGGAAAAACTGTTTTTT,CASSQPGQGGEKLFF
TRBV30,NA,TRBJ2-3,few,TGTGCTGGTGGGGGAGCCGGGGGAGATACGCAGTATTTT,CAGGGAGGDTQYF
TRBV29-1,TRBD1,TRBJ2-5,NA,TGCAGCCAAAGAACAGGGGGAGAGACCCAGTACTTC,CSQRTGGETQYF
TRBV11-3,NA,TRBJ1-2,NA,TGTGCCGCTGAACGGGAGGACTATGGCTACACCTTC,CAAEREDYGYTF
TRBV11-2,TRBD2,TRBJ2-1,NA,TGTGCCAGCAGCTTCCAAGGTAGCGGGGCAGACAATGAGCAGTTCTTC,CASSFQGSGADNEQFF
TRBV4-2,NA,TRBJ2-5,NA,TGTGCCAGCAGCCGACGGGCTGGGGGGGCGCGGGAGACCCAGTACTTC,CASSRRAGGARETQYF
TRBV28,NA,TRBJ2-7,NA,TGTGCCAGCAGTCCCCCTCCGACTAGAGGTCCCTACGAGCAGTACTTC,CASSPPPTRGPYEQYF
TRBV20-1,NA,TRBJ2-7,NA,TGCAGTGCTAGAGATTTCGACGAGCAGTACTTC,CSARDFDEQYF
TRBV11-3,TRBD2,TRBJ2-7,once,TGTGCCAGCAGCTTTTCTCCTAGCGGGAGAAGCTACGGGGGCTACGAGCAGTACTTC,CASSFSPSGRSYGGYEQYF
TRBV6-1,TRBD2,TRBJ2-3,NA,TGTGCCAGCAGTGATTGGGAGGGCTCAGATACGCAGTATTTT,CASSDWEGSDTQYF
TRBV4-3,NA,TRBJ1-5,once,TGCGCCAGCAGCCAATTCAGGGCCCAGCCCCAGCATTTT,CASSQFRAQPQHF
TRBV4-3,TRBD2,TRBJ2-7,NA,TGCGCCAGCAGCCAAGATAAAGCGGGAGCTCTAAGGAACGAGCAGTACTTC,CASSQDKAGALRNEQYF
TRBV6-1,NA,TRBJ1-1,NA,TGTGCCAGCAGTGAAACAGGGCCTCTGAACACTGAAGCTTTCTTT,CASSETGPLNTEAFF
TRBV4-3,TRBD2,TRBJ2-1,few,TGCGCCAGCAGCCACAGGCGGCGGGAGAGGGGTCTGTTGTTCTTC,CASSHRRRERGLLFF
TRBV4-1,NA,TRBJ2-1,NA,TGCGCCAGCAGCCAAGAGAAGGGAGAAGGGTTCCGTGAATACAATGAGCAGTTCTTC,CASSQEKGEGFREYNEQFF
TRBV5-1,TRBD2,TRBJ2-1,NA,TGCGCCAGCAGCTTAAAACTAGCGGGAGGGATCAATGAGCAGTTCTTC,CASSLKLAGGINEQFF
TRBV5-1,TRBD1,TRBJ2-7,NA,TGCGCCAGCAGCTCGGGACAGGGGTACGAGCAGTACTTC,CASSSGQGYEQYF
TRBV7-2,TRBD2,TRBJ2-4,NA,TGTGCCAGCAGCTTCGGACTAGCGGGAGTCGGGGAAAAAAACATTCAGTACTTC,CASSFGLAGVGEKNIQYF
TRBV7-2,TRBD2,TRBJ2-1,once,TGTGCCAGCAGCAAGGGGGCTAGCGGGATCCGAGAGCAGTTCTTC,CASSKGASGIREQFF
TRBV6-5,NA,TRBJ2-2,NA,TGTGCCAGCAGACCATACCTCCTAATGGTCGGGGAGCTGTTTTTT,CASRPYLLMVGELFF
TRBV7-9,TRBD1,TRBJ2-7,NA,TGTGCCAGCAGCCTAAGCGCCGGGACAGGGCTCTACGAGCAGTACTTC,CASSLSAGTGLYEQYF
TRBV4-2,TRBD2,TRBJ2-3,NA,TGTGCCAGCAGCCAAGGACCGGGACTAGCGGGAGCAGATACGCAGTATTTT,CASSQGPGLAGADTQYF
TRBV10-3,NA,TRBJ2-2,NA,TGTGCCATCAGTGATCGAGGCGACTTTAACACCGGGGAGCTGTTTTTT,CAISDRGDFNTGELFF
TRBV5-1,NA,TRBJ2-2,NA,TGCGCCAGCAGCTTGGCCCGGCAGGGGTTCGGGGAGCTGTTTTTT,CASSLARQGFGELFF
TRBV7-8,NA,TRBJ2-7,NA,TGTGCCAGCAGCCCCACCGGGTCTCGGAGCTACGAGCAGTACTTC,CASSPTGSRSYEQYF
TRBV4-1,NA,TRBJ2-3,NA,TGCGCCAGCAGCCCCTTCCGGACGGAGGCCCCAGATACGCAGTATTTT,CASSPFRTEAPDTQYF
TRBV28,TRBD1,TRBJ2-7,NA,TGTGCCAGCAGTGGCCTGGTGGACAGGGGGGCGGGAAGCTCCTACGAGCAGTACTTC,CASSGLVDRGAGSSYEQYF
TRBV13,TRBD2,TRBJ2-7,NA,TGTGCCAGCAGCTCGGGACTAGCGGGGGACGATGACTACGAGCAGTACTTC,CASSSGLAGDDDYEQYF
TRBV6-1,NA,TRBJ1-3,NA,TGTGCCAGCACGTCGCGGGGAACCTCTGGAAACACCATATATTTT,CASTSRGTSGNTIYF
TRBV4-1,NA,TRBJ2-1,NA,TGCGCCAGCAGCCTGCGGGAACGGAATGAGCAGTTCTTC,CASSLRERNEQFF
TRBV4-3,TRBD2,TRBJ2-1,NA,TGCGCCAGCAGCCAAGCGGGATTAGCGGGAGGGCCAGGGGAGCAGTTCTTC,CASSQAGLAGGPGEQFF